This T cell receptor (beta chain) derives from a study of molecular identifiers for immune sequencing clone quantification. Note on this clonotype: This may be a read error, as it is one base from a much larger clone.

CDR3 length equals 14 residues. The germline V gene has CDR1 DFQATT and CDR2 SNEGSKA (reference sequence). Listed TCR primers, together with previously described methods, were used for the bulk TCR libraries. TCRdb passed the PCR reads through MiXCR, listing each CDR3 protein once. The sample consists of about 320,000 distinct CDR3 sequences, roughly a fifth of them appearing once. This TCR came from a human donor in good health. Some libraries in this study had Jurkat cell RNA spiked in. The gene calls are TRBV20-1 and TRBJ2-5; possibly TRBD2 for D (5 bases). Sequencing was performed on naive CD8+ T cells from blood, with Jurkat cell RNA spiked in. Subset of the sample: FACS-sorted CD8+CD4-CCR7+CD45RA+ naive T cells. The CDR3 protein is CSAREAVAGETPYF. Here the CDR3 DNA reads TGCAGTGCTAGAGAGGCCGTCGCTGGGGAGACCCCGTACTTC.